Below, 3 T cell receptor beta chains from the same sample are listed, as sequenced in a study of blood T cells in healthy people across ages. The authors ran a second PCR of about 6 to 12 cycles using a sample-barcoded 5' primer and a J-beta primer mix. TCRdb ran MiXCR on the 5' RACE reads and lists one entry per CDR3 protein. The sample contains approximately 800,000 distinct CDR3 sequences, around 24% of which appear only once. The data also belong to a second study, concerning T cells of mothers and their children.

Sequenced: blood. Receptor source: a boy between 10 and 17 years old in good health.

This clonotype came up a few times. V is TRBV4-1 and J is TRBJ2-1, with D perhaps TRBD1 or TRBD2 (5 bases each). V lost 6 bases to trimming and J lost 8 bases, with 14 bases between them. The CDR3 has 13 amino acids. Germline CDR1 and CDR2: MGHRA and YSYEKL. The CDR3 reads CASRLGTAHEQFF. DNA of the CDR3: TGCGCCAGCAGGCTTGGGACCGCGCATGAGCAGTTCTTC.

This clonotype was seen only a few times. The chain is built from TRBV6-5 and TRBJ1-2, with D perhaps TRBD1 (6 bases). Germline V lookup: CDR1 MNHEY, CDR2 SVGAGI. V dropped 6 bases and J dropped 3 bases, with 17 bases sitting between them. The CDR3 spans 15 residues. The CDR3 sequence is CASRLRTAPDYGYTF. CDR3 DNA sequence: TGTGCCAGCAGACTCCGGACAGCCCCTGACTATGGCTACACCTTC.

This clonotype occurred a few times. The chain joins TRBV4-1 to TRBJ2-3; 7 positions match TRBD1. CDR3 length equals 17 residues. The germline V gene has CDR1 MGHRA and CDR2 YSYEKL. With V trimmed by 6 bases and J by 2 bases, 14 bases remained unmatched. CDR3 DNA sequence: TGCGCCAGCAGGTCAGAAGGGACAGTCCTTCTCACAGATACGCAGTATTTT. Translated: CASRSEGTVLLTDTQYF.